This paragraph reports one TCR beta chain. It has no known antigen specificity. Base qualities were left out, and no much larger clone turns up one base away. This sample is drawn from a study of blood T cell repertoires in COVID-19 (dated by TCRdb to the early 2020s). Some background on the complete study: Samples from collaborators originated in the United States, Italy and Spain and spanned both the acute and convalescent phases of COVID-19. The material from the prospective study consisted of cDNA or gDNA derived from T cells, B-cell-depleted T cells, or PBMCs. Deeply sampled blood TCRbeta repertoires from subjects exposed to, actively infected with, or recovered from COVID-19 were included in the dataset. The repertoires were released in a freely available public database meant as a resource for research on the immune response to SARS-CoV-2. The samples were drawn from two sources: the first 160 participants of the ongoing ImmuneRACE study, and fewer than 1,500 subjects contributed by 6 global collaborators. Nearly every sample came with metadata listing a de-identified subject ID, COVID-19 status, age in years and sex. Where available, HLA class I and class II types were obtained from metadata supplied by the sample provider rather than from assay-based typing. What the work shows at the level of the full study, not this receptor alone: Clinical and demographic metadata were provided uncurated, with the amount varying by source and participant.

Collaborating institutions collected whole blood in K2EDTA tubes following their own protocols. For TCRbeta analysis, collaborators shipped samples in one of three forms: frozen whole blood, isolated PBMCs, or DNA extracted from either of those sample types. TCRbeta CDR3 regions were amplified from genomic DNA by means of the immunoSEQ Assay, a bias-controlled multiplex PCR. For the original study's pipeline: Within the assay, amplification of reference gene primers was used to estimate how many nucleated cells each sample contained. Sequence reads were collapsed and filtered to measure the absolute abundance of every unique TCRbeta CDR3 rearrangement. Productive Simpson clonality was computed per sample as the square root of Simpson's diversity index over productive rearrangements. TCRdb provides this immuneACCESS table in a form limited to in-frame rearrangements. Some clones are lacking; in checked studies, under half of them reflect an unresolved V gene, and why the rest are absent is not known. V and J calls and clone size are copied from that table; D and trimming were computed from the DNA. Within this sample are about 75,000 clones, with 85% to 90% of them counted one time only. 2.5% to 3% of the sample comes from the top ten.

The germline V gene yields SQVTM for CDR1 and ANQGSEA for CDR2. V and J lose 1 base and 0 bases, and a span of 13 bases separates them. The cysteine opens and the phenylalanine closes a CDR3 of 15 amino acids. Here the CDR3 DNA is all that survives: 45 bases in frame from base 1. This TCR derives from a human donor in a cohort sampled during active COVID-19. Specimen: peripheral blood. The rearranged segments are TRBV29-1 and TRBJ2-7; D gene: possibly TRBD1, on 6 matching bases. The DNA reads TGCAGCGTTGAAGGGCAGGGGCCCCTCTCCTACGAGCAGTACTTC. This is translated as CSVEGQGPLSYEQYF.